This T cell receptor beta chain was sequenced in a study of blood T cell repertoires in COVID-19 (TCRdb year 2020). Study-wide context: Samples covering the acute and convalescent phases of COVID-19 were provided by collaborators in the United States, Italy and Spain. The prospective study material was composed of cDNA or gDNA derived from T cells, B-cell-depleted T cells, or PBMCs. Deeply sampled blood TCRbeta repertoires from subjects exposed to, actively infected with, or recovered from COVID-19 were included in the dataset. The repertoires were released in a freely available public database meant as a resource for research on the immune response to SARS-CoV-2. Samples were obtained from the ongoing ImmuneRACE study (first 160 participants) and from some 1,300 subjects provided by 6 global collaborators. The sample metadata nearly always contained a de-identified subject ID, COVID-19 status, age in years and sex. Where available, HLA class I and class II types were taken from metadata supplied by the sample provider and were not determined by assay-based typing.

Turning to this clone: Its antigen specificity is not known. The record has no base qualities; no much larger clone is one base away.

General study outcomes and caveats: Clinical and demographic metadata were provided uncurated, with the amount varying by source and participant.

One collaborating source in Seattle enrolled patients during active infection and followed them longitudinally through the course of disease. The collaborating institutions used their own protocols to collect whole blood in K2EDTA tubes. For TCRbeta analysis, collaborators shipped samples as frozen whole blood, isolated PBMCs, or DNA extracted from either of those sample types. The immunoSEQ Assay, a bias-controlled multiplex PCR, was used to amplify TCRbeta CDR3 regions from genomic DNA. The study's own analysis went as follows. The number of nucleated cells in each sample was estimated by amplification of reference gene primers within the assay. To quantify the absolute abundance of each unique TCRbeta CDR3 rearrangement, sequence reads were collapsed and filtered. For each sample, productive Simpson clonality was calculated by taking the square root of Simpson's diversity index across productive rearrangements. In TCRdb, the immuneACCESS table is reduced to in-frame sequences with V and J assigned. These tables do not hold every clone; where another copy was compared, an unresolved V gene accounts for under half, and the others remain unexplained. V and J calls and clone size are as listed in that table; D and trimming were resolved from the DNA. The sample yields approximately 330,000 clones; roughly 89% were counted once. Approximately 9.3% of the sample is in the top ten clones.

This receptor was identified in a young man with COVID-19, enrolled during active disease. Sequenced input: peripheral blood.

Here the CDR3 is given as CASSPLGLAGPGELFF. The nucleotides are TGTGCCAGCAGCCCCCTAGGCTTAGCGGGACCTGGGGAGCTGTTTTTT. The chain couples TRBV7-2 to TRBJ2-2; TRBD2 matches 8 bases in the middle. The CDR3 covers 16 residues, taking in both the cysteine and the phenylalanine. Only the CDR3 DNA stays, 48 bases, in frame from base 1. CDR1 and CDR2, looked up from the germline V gene, are SGHTA and FQGNSA. V trim: 5 bases; J trim: 8 bases; unmatched bases: 13.